The next 19 T cell receptor beta chains were all read from a single sample in a study of shared clonotypes between healthy human individuals. Profiled with immunoSEQ multiplex PCR; TCRdb holds only in-frame clones, not every one. This table holds fewer than 200,000 clones, over 80% found once. Sequencing used naive CD4+ T cells sorted from blood. Subset given: CD45RA+ positively selected. These receptors all come from a woman aged 25 to 39 in good health.

This chain connects TRBV7-8 to TRBJ1-5; D gene uncertain. CDR3 length: 14 amino acids. The V end lost 5 bases, the J end lost 0 bases, and 8 bases lay between the germline ends. Germline V CDR1 and CDR2: SGHVS, FQNEAQ. The CDR3 nucleotides are TGTGCCAGCAGCCTTTCTTATAGCAATCAGCCCCAGCATTTT. Amino acids: CASSLSYSNQPQHF.

The J gene is TRBJ2-5, the V gene TRBV18; no clear D gene. TRBJ2-7 matches the DNA end more closely, so the J call is doubtful. This CDR3 has 13 residues. CDR1 is KGHSH and CDR2 is LQKENI in the germline V gene. The CDR3 sequence is CASSPPGSYEQYF. The CDR3 DNA is TGTGCCAGCTCACCACCGGGCAGCTACGAGCAGTACTTC.

The chain carries TRBV10-3 and TRBJ1-3; D is undetermined. Germline V CDR1 and CDR2: ENHRY, SYGVKD. V lost 8 bases and J 0 bases, leaving 14 bases between the germline ends. The CDR3 has 15 residues. The CDR3 here is CAISKAESSGNTIYF. As DNA, the CDR3 is TGTGCCATCTCCAAGGCGGAGAGCTCTGGAAACACCATATATTTT.

The chain has TRBV23-1 and TRBJ1-4; 7 positions match TRBD1. TRBV23-1 has ORF status, its function being uncertain. The CDR3 is 14 residues long. Trimming took 8 bases from V and 4 from J; bases not matched to a gene: 7. CDR3 protein: CASRQGRSNEKLFF. The CDR3 bases are TGCGCCAGCCGACAGGGACGCAGTAATGAAAAACTGTTTTTT.

J is TRBJ2-5 and V is TRBV7-2; D is possibly TRBD1 (6 bases). This CDR3 contains 14 residues. V lost 5 bases and J lost 6, with 16 bases in between. CDR1 is SGHTA, CDR2 FQGNSA, per germline. The CDR3 region is CASSPTGNTKTQYF. In DNA form, the CDR3 reads TGTGCCAGCAGCCCTACAGGGAATACCAAGACCCAGTACTTC. The variable domain in full, with the rest retrieved from reference TRBV7-2 and TRBJ2-5, is GAGVSQSPSNKVTEKGKDVELRCDPISGHTALYWYRQSLGQGLEFLIYFQGNSAPDKSGLPSDRFSAERTGGSVSTLTIQRTQQEDSAVYLCASSPTGNTKTQYFGPGTRLLVL.

This chain links TRBV18 with TRBJ1-5; D remains ambiguous. The ends were cut back, 3 bases at V and 0 bases at J, with 6 bases in the middle. The CDR3 is 14 residues long. Germline CDR1 and CDR2: KGHSH and LQKENI. The CDR3 here is CASSPSDSNQPQHF. CDR3 in DNA: TGTGCCAGCTCACCCTCAGATAGCAATCAGCCCCAGCATTTT.

The chain joins TRBV6-9 to TRBJ1-4; no reliable D call. Germline CDR1 MNHGY, CDR2 SVAAGI. CDR3 length: 11 residues. Trimming took 6 bases from V and 8 from J, leaving 7 bases between them. In DNA form, the CDR3 reads TGTGCCAGCAGCCAGCAGGAAAAACTGTTTTTT. It yields the protein CASSQQEKLFF.

This chain connects TRBV6-6 to TRBJ1-4, with D tentatively TRBD1 (5 bases). The germline V gene has CDR1 MNHNY and CDR2 SVGAGI (reference sequence). The V end lost 7 bases, the J end lost 0 bases, and 12 bases lay between the germline ends. This CDR3 is built from 15 residues. For the CDR3, the DNA is TGTGCCAGCACCCGAACAGGTGCAACTAATGAAAAACTGTTTTTT. This encodes CASTRTGATNEKLFF.

The rearrangement links TRBV4-1 to TRBJ2-1; no firm D call. In germline, CDR1 is MGHRA, CDR2 YSYEKL. There are 15 residues in the CDR3. The V and J ends lost 1 base and 5 bases respectively, with 12 bases between them. The CDR3 nucleotides read TGCGCCAGCAGCCAAGTATCTAACAGTAACAATGAGCAGTTCTTC. Its protein is CASSQVSNSNNEQFF.

The chain combines TRBV10-3 with TRBJ1-5; 9 bases fit TRBD1. V shed 2 bases, J shed 5 bases, and the junction held 1 base outside the gene matches. CDR1 and CDR2 (germline): ENHRY, SYGVKD. The CDR3 has 14 amino acids. The CDR3 DNA is TGTGCCATCAGTGAGACAGGGGGCGATCAGCCCCAGCATTTT. It yields the protein CAISETGGDQPQHF.

The V gene is TRBV6-5, the J gene TRBJ1-2; D ambiguous. V lost 3 bases and J lost 8, with 13 bases in between. Germline V gene sequence: CDR1 MNHEY, CDR2 SVGAGI. The CDR3 totals 13 residues. CDR3 sequence reads: CASSYLAWVGYTF. The CDR3 coding sequence is TGTGCCAGCAGTTATCTCGCATGGGTGGGCTACACCTTC.

V usage is TRBV6-6 and J usage is TRBJ2-7; TRBD2 matches 9 bases. Germline-derived CDR1 and CDR2 are MNHNY and SVGAGI (reference sequence). The trim removed 3 bases at V and 2 bases at J, leaving 5 bases unmatched. This CDR3 is built from 15 residues. CDR3 DNA: TGTGCCAGCAGTTATGGGACTAGCAGAGCCTACGAGCAGTACTTC. Encoded protein: CASSYGTSRAYEQYF.

The CDR3 region has the DNA TGTGCCAGCAGCCGGGGTGACGGACAGCATAGCAATCAGCCCCAGCATTTT. This codes for CASSRGDGQHSNQPQHF. The V gene is TRBV5-4, the J gene TRBJ1-5; a weak D match, TRBD1 (6 bases). Germline V gene lookup returns CDR1 SGHNT and CDR2 YYREEE (reference sequence). The CDR3 length is 17 residues. V lost 4 bases, J lost 0 bases, and 17 bases lay in between. Filled out from reference TRBV5-4 and TRBJ1-5, the complete variable domain reads ETGVTQSPTHLIKTRGQQVTLRCSSQSGHNTVSWYQQALGQGPQFIFQYYREEENGRGNFPPRFSGLQFPNYSSELNVNALELDDSALYLCASSRGDGQHSNQPQHFGDGTRLSIL.

The V gene is TRBV30, the J gene TRBJ2-1, with TRBD1 matching 9 bases. The CDR3 loop spans 12 amino acids. Germline values: CDR1 GTSNPN, CDR2 SVGIG (reference sequence). The J segment lost 4 bases and the V segment lost 5 bases, leaving 0 bases of the junction unmatched. The CDR3 region has the DNA TGTGCCTGGGGGACAGGGTACAATGAGCAGTTCTTC. Translation gives CAWGTGYNEQFF.

This clone was counted between two and nine times. The chain carries TRBV28 and TRBJ2-1; 7 bases agree with TRBD2. CDR3 size: 14 residues. Trimming took 6 bases from V and 5 from J; bases not matched to a gene: 7. Germline lookup yields CDR1 MDHEN and CDR2 SYDVKM. CDR3 protein: CASSRSSGHNEQFF. The CDR3, as DNA: TGTGCCAGCAGCAGGTCTAGCGGTCACAATGAGCAGTTCTTC. The entire variable domain, with the rest obtained from reference TRBV28 and TRBJ2-1, is as follows: DVKVTQSSRYLVKRTGEKVFLECVQDMDHENMFWYRQDPGLGLRLIYFSYDVKMKEKGDIPEGYSVSREKKERFSLILESASTNQTSMYLCASSRSSGHNEQFFGPGTRLTVL.

The chain joins TRBV7-8 to TRBJ2-1, with 7 bases identical to TRBD2. With V trimmed by 4 bases and J by 3 bases, 9 bases remained unmatched. CDR1 SGHVS and CDR2 FQNEAQ come from the germline V gene. The CDR3 runs to 16 residues. The CDR3 here is CASSSRGRDYYNEQFF. CDR3 in DNA: TGTGCCAGCAGCTCCCGGGGCCGGGACTACTACAATGAGCAGTTCTTC.

The rearrangement links TRBV28 to TRBJ2-7; the D gene could be TRBD1 or TRBD2 (5 bases each). Germline V gives CDR1 MDHEN, CDR2 SYDVKM. V was trimmed by 2 bases and J by 3 bases, leaving 11 bases between them. The CDR3 has 14 amino acids. The CDR3 DNA reads TGTGCCAGCAGTTTAGAGAGGGGATACTACGAGCAGTACTTC. As protein: CASSLERGYYEQYF.

This clone came up once. V and J are TRBV18 and TRBJ1-1; 8 bases map to TRBD1. Per the germline V gene, CDR1 is KGHSH and CDR2 is LQKENI. There are 14 residues in the CDR3. J lost 7 bases, V lost 1 base, and 5 bases had no gene match. CDR3 amino acids: CASSPREQGGEAFF. For the CDR3, the DNA is TGTGCCAGCTCACCACGGGAACAGGGGGGTGAAGCTTTCTTT.

In this sample, this clone turned up once. This sequence joins TRBV7-3 and TRBJ2-1; 12 bases match TRBD2. The CDR3 has 16 amino acids. V gave up 5 bases and J gave up 9 bases; unmatched junction bases: 11. Germline lookup yields CDR1 SGHTA and CDR2 FQGTGA. This CDR3 is CASSPLAGGERGEQFF. In DNA, the CDR3 is TGTGCCAGCAGCCCTCTAGCGGGAGGGGAGAGGGGTGAGCAGTTCTTC. Based on the CDR3 plus reference TRBV7-3 and TRBJ2-1, the full variable domain is GAGVSQTPSNKVTEKGKYVELRCDPISGHTALYWYRQSLGQGPEFLIYFQGTGAADDSGLPNDRFFAVRPEGSVSTLKIQRTERGDSAVYLCASSPLAGGERGEQFFGPGTRLTVL.